This TCR beta chain emerged from a study of blood T cell repertoires in COVID-19. The CDR3 extends over 17 amino acids. The germline V gene encodes CDR1 KGHSH and CDR2 LQKENI. V was clipped by 2 bases and J by 1 base, with 17 bases between them. Sequencing used immunoSEQ multiplex PCR; TCRdb keeps in-frame clones, though not all of them. The sample lists 250,000 to 350,000 clones, around 89% occurring once. This sequence was found in a woman aged 45-65 years with COVID-19, enrolled during active disease. Material: peripheral blood. V usage is TRBV18 and J usage is TRBJ2-5, with D tentatively TRBD2 (6 bases). This CDR3 is CASSPKGTGSAQETQYF. The CDR3 DNA follows: TGTGCCAGCTCACCAAAGGGTACCGGGAGCGCCCAAGAGACCCAGTACTTC. Together with reference TRBV18 and TRBJ2-5, the CDR3 gives the full variable domain: NAGVMQNPRHLVRRRGQEARLRCSPMKGHSHVYWYRQLPEEGLKFMVYLQKENIIDESGMPKERFSAEFPKEGPSILRIQQVVRGDSAAYFCASSPKGTGSAQETQYFGPGTRLLVL.